Below, 7 T cell receptor beta chains from the same sample are listed, as sequenced in a study of PD-1 blockade in classical Hodgkin lymphoma. Indicated time point: cycle 4 day 1 (C4D1), after around six weeks of nivolumab. All patients relapsed after autologous stem cell transplantation, and brentuximab vedotin exposure varied. Researchers pulled CD8+ T cells out of thawed PBMCs using magnetic negative selection. Profiled with immunoSEQ multiplex PCR; TCRdb holds only in-frame clones, not every one. The sample holds about 20,000 clones, over 65% seen once. The specimen was CD8+ T cells from blood, collected before the fourth cycle of nivolumab. The source of these receptors is a human donor with classical Hodgkin lymphoma.

This chain connects TRBV19 to TRBJ2-3, with TRBD2 matching 9 bases. The CDR3 consists of 15 residues. V trimming: 7 bases; J trimming: 5 bases; junction bases outside the gene matches: 10. From germline, CDR1 is LNHDA and CDR2 SQIVND (reference sequence). The CDR3 reads CASTPRGLARDTQYF. The CDR3, as DNA: TGTGCCAGTACCCCAAGGGGACTAGCTAGAGATACGCAGTATTTT.

This chain joins TRBV27 and TRBJ2-1, with a possible D match to TRBD1 (6 bases). The CDR3 totals 13 residues. Trimming stripped 2 bases from V and 7 bases from J, with 9 bases between. Germline assignment: CDR1 MNHEY and CDR2 SMNVEV (reference sequence). Here the CDR3 DNA reads TGTGCCAGCAGTTTAGGGGGCGAGAATGAGCAGTTCTTC. Amino acids: CASSLGGENEQFF.

This clone was counted only a few times. The rearrangement joins TRBV9 to TRBJ1-6, with TRBD1 matching 7 bases. CDR3 size: 15 residues. Germline V gene lookup returns CDR1 SGDLS and CDR2 YYNGEE. The trim removed 2 bases at V and 8 bases at J, leaving 7 bases unmatched. The CDR3 DNA is TGTGCCAGCAGCGTGACAGGGCTGGGAGATTCACCCCTCCACTTT. Translated: CASSVTGLGDSPLHF.

This chain connects TRBV29-1 to TRBJ2-1; 8 positions agree with TRBD2. The CDR3 spans 13 residues. Per germline, CDR1 SQVTM and CDR2 ANQGSEA. The ends lost 4 bases at V and 9 bases at J; junction bases unmatched: 8. Written as DNA, the CDR3 is TGCAGCGTTGCTAACGGGGGGGCAGGTGAGCAGTTCTTC. The encoded protein is CSVANGGAGEQFF.

The rearrangement uses TRBV4-2 and TRBJ2-1; tentatively, D is TRBD2 (5 bases). The V and J ends lost 1 base and 8 bases respectively, with 12 bases between them. Germline CDR1 and CDR2: LGHNA and YNFKEQ. The CDR3 runs to 14 residues. The CDR3 here is CASSQVTLEDEQFF. As DNA, the CDR3 is TGTGCCAGCAGCCAAGTTACACTAGAGGATGAGCAGTTCTTC.

The chain employs TRBV5-6 and TRBJ2-3; TRBD2 agrees at 7 bases. Germline loops: CDR1 SGHDT, CDR2 YYEEEE. This CDR3 is built from 12 residues. V was clipped by 5 bases and J by 15 bases; unmatched bases: 12. For the CDR3, the DNA is TGTGCCAGCAGTCCCGGGACTACACCGATTTATTTT. This translates into CASSPGTTPIYF.

The chain joins TRBV19 to TRBJ2-2; 8 bases are shared with TRBD1. From germline, CDR1 is LNHDA and CDR2 SQIVND (reference sequence). The CDR3 has 14 residues. V lost 2 bases, J lost 6 bases, and 2 bases stayed unmatched. The CDR3 nucleotides read TGTGCCAGTAGTATACAGGGGGCGGCCGGGGAGCTGTTTTTT. Its translation: CASSIQGAAGELFF.